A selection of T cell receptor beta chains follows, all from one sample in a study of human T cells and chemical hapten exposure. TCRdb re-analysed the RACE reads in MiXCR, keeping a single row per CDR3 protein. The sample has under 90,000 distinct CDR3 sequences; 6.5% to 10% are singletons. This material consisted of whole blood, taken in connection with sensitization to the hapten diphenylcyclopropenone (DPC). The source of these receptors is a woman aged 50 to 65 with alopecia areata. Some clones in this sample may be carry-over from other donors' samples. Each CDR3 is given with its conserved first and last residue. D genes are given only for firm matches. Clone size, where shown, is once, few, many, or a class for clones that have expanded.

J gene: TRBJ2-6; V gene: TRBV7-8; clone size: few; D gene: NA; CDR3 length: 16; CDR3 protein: CASRPFAGPGANVLTF; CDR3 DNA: TGTGCCAGCAGACCCTTCGCAGGGCCCGGGGCCAACGTCCTGACTTTC
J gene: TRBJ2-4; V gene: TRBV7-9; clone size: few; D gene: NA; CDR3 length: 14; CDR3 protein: CASSPTGVENIQYF; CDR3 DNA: TGTGCCAGCAGCCCTACGGGGGTCGAAAACATTCAGTACTTC
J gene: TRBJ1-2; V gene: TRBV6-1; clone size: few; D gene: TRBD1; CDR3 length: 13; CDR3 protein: CASSARTGNGYTF; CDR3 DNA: TGTGCCAGCAGTGCTCGGACAGGGAATGGCTACACCTTC
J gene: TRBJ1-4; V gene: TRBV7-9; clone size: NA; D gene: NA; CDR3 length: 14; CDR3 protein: CASSLGEDGEKLFF; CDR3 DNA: TGTGCCAGCAGCTTAGGAGAAGACGGTGAAAAACTGTTTTTT
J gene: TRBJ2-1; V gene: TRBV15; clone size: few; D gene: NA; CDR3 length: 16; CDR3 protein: CATSRGGSGTYSEQFF; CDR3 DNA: TGTGCCACCAGCAGAGGGGGTTCCGGGACTTACAGTGAGCAGTTCTTC
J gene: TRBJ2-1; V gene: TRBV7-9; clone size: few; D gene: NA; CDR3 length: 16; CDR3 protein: CAILEGHSLSYNEQFF; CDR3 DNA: TGTGCCATCCTAGAAGGTCACTCCCTCTCCTACAATGAGCAGTTCTTC
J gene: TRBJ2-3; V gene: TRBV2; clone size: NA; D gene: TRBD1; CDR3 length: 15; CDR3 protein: CASSGGTGQADTQYF; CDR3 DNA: TGTGCCAGCAGCGGGGGGACAGGGCAGGCAGATACGCAGTATTTT
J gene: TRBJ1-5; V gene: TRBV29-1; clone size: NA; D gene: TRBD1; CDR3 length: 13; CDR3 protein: CSVAGQEGQPQHF; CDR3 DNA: TGCAGCGTTGCGGGACAGGAAGGTCAGCCCCAGCATTTT
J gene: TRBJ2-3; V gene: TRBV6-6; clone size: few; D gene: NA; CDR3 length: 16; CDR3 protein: CASSYSWGIGTDTQYF; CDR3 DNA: TGTGCCAGCAGTTACTCTTGGGGAATTGGCACAGATACGCAGTATTTT
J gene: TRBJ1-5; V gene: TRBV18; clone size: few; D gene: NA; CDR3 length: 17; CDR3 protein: CASSPRSGARSNQPQHF; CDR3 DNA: TGTGCCAGCTCCCCTAGGTCAGGTGCCCGGAGCAATCAGCCCCAGCATTTT
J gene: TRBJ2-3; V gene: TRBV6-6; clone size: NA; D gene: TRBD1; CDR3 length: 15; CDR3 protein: CASSRQGVGTDTQYF; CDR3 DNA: TGTGCCAGCAGTCGGCAGGGGGTGGGCACAGATACGCAGTATTTT
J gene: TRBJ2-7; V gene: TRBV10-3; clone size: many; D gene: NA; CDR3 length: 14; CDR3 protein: CAISDVDSNYEQYF; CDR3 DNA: TGTGCCATCAGTGATGTGGACTCCAACTACGAGCAGTACTTC
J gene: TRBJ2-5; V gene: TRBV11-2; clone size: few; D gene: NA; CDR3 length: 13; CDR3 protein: CASSFLQKETQYF; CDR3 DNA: TGTGCCAGCAGCTTTCTTCAGAAAGAGACCCAGTACTTC
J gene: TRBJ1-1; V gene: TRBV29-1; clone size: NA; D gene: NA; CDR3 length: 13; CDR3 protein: CSVAGLLNTEAFF; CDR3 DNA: TGCAGCGTGGCAGGACTTTTGAACACTGAAGCTTTCTTT
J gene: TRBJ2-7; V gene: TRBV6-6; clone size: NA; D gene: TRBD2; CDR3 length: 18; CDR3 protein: CASSSSGTSGGAIHEQYF; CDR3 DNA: TGTGCCAGCAGTTCATCCGGGACTAGCGGGGGGGCCATCCACGAGCAGTACTTC
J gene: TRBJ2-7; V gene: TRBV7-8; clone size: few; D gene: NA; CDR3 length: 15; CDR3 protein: CASNAPTGDTYEQYF; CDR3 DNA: TGTGCCAGCAACGCACCAACCGGGGACACCTACGAGCAGTACTTC
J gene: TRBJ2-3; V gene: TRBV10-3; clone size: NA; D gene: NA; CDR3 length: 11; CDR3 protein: CAISEEDTQYF; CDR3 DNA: TGTGCCATCAGTGAGGAAGATACGCAGTATTTT
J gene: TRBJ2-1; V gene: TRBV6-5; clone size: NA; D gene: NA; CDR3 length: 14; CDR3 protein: CASSIRGTDNEQFF; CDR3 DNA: TGTGCCAGCAGTATACGCGGGACAGATAATGAGCAGTTCTTC
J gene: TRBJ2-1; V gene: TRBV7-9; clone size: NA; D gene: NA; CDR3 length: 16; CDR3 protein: CASSSSFGEERNEQFF; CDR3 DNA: TGTGCCAGCAGCTCCTCCTTCGGGGAGGAGAGAAATGAGCAGTTCTTC
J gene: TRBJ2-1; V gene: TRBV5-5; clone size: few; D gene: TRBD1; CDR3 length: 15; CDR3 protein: CASSPYSGQGDEQFF; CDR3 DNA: TGTGCCAGCAGCCCCTACTCGGGGCAGGGGGATGAGCAGTTCTTC
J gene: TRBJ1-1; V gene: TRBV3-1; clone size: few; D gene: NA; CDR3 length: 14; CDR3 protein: CASTHRVMNTEAFF; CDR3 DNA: TGTGCCAGCACCCACAGGGTAATGAACACTGAAGCTTTCTTT
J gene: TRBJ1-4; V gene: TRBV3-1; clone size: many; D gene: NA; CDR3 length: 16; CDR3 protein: CASSQGEHRRNEKLFF; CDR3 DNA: TGTGCCAGCAGCCAAGGTGAGCACAGGCGTAATGAAAAACTGTTTTTT